Below, 32 T cell receptor beta chains from the same sample are listed, as sequenced in a study of CD8+ T cells in alopecia areata. cDNA prepared by RNA extraction and subsequent reverse transcription served as the template for sequencing. Measured with immunoSEQ multiplex PCR; TCRdb has only the in-frame clones, and not every one. Of around 190,000 clones listed, roughly three fifths are singletons. Input material: CD8+ T cells sorted from blood. These receptors came from a human donor in good health.

V is TRBV5-4 and J is TRBJ2-6, with D tentatively TRBD1 or TRBD2 (6 bases each). Trimming took 0 bases from V and 13 from J, leaving 14 bases between them. CDR3 length equals 14 residues. Germline assignment: CDR1 SGHNT and CDR2 YYREEE (reference sequence). CDR3 in amino acids: CASSLEGGPSVLTF. CDR3 DNA sequence: TGTGCCAGCAGCTTGGAGGGGGGCCCCTCGGTCCTGACTTTC. The variable domain in full, with the rest retrieved from reference TRBV5-4 and TRBJ2-6, is ETGVTQSPTHLIKTRGQQVTLRCSSQSGHNTVSWYQQALGQGPQFIFQYYREEENGRGNFPPRFSGLQFPNYSSELNVNALELDDSALYLCASSLEGGPSVLTFGAGSRLTVL.

The chain has TRBV25-1 and TRBJ2-1; tentatively, D is TRBD1 or TRBD2 (5 bases each). V lost 4 bases, J lost 2 bases, and 18 bases lay in between. The CDR3 loop spans 17 amino acids. The germline gives CDR1 MGHDK, CDR2 SYGVNS. In nucleotides, the CDR3 is TGTGCCAGCAGTGGTTCCGGGGCCTTCGGCCCCTACAATGAGCAGTTCTTC. It yields the protein CASSGSGAFGPYNEQFF.

The rearrangement links TRBV27 to TRBJ2-7; 10 bases are shared with TRBD1. The CDR3 consists of 15 residues. Germline V CDR1 and CDR2: MNHEY, SMNVEV (reference sequence). V dropped 6 bases and J dropped 3; count of bases not matched to a gene: 8. CDR3: CASSRTDRGRYEQYF. CDR3 bases: TGTGCCAGCAGCCGAACCGACAGGGGGCGCTACGAGCAGTACTTC.

In this sample, this clone turned up a few times. The V and J genes are TRBV7-9 and TRBJ1-3; D gene unclear. V lost 1 base, J lost 8 bases, and 9 bases lay in between. CDR3 length: 13 amino acids. CDR1 is SEHNR and CDR2 is FQNEAQ in the germline V gene (reference sequence). The CDR3 DNA is TGTGCCAGCAGCTTAGACATCGGCGACACCATATATTTT. Residues: CASSLDIGDTIYF.

The J gene is TRBJ2-3, the V gene TRBV27; possible D gene TRBD1, 6 bases. This CDR3 comprises 14 residues. The V gene lost 4 bases and the J gene lost 3 bases, with 11 bases spanning the gap. Germline assignment: CDR1 MNHEY and CDR2 SMNVEV (reference sequence). The CDR3 DNA is TGTGCCAGCAGTTCACAGGGTGCGACAGATACGCAGTATTTT. Translated: CASSSQGATDTQYF.

The chain recombines TRBV4-1 with TRBJ1-5; D is unclear. The CDR3 is 16 residues long. Trimming cost V 0 bases and J 5 bases, with 14 bases left between them. The germline CDR1 and CDR2 sequences are MGHRA and YSYEKL. DNA of the CDR3: TGCGCCAGCAGCCAAGATATACAGTCCTCTTATCAGCCCCAGCATTTT. Translation gives CASSQDIQSSYQPQHF.

The CDR3 nucleotides read TGTGCCAGCACCGGACAGGGGATGAACACTGAAGCTTTCTTT. Translated: CASTGQGMNTEAFF. The rearrangement joins TRBV2 to TRBJ1-1; 9 bases are shared with TRBD1. J gave up 0 bases and V 7 bases, and 3 bases lay outside the gene matches. Germline V gene data show CDR1 as SNHLY and CDR2 as FYNNEI. This CDR3 has 14 residues. Together with reference TRBV2 and TRBJ1-1, the CDR3 gives the full variable domain: EPEVTQTPSHQVTQMGQEVILRCVPISNHLYFYWYRQILGQKVEFLVSFYNNEISEKSEIFDDQFSVERPDGSNFTLKIRSTKLEDSAMYFCASTGQGMNTEAFFGQGTRLTVV.

In its sample, this clone was seen once. This chain links TRBV7-9 with TRBJ1-2, with TRBD1 matching over 7 bases. Germline CDR1 reads SEHNR; CDR2 reads FQNEAQ (reference sequence). Unmatched junction bases numbered 9, after V lost 2 bases and J lost 6 bases. The CDR3 is 15 amino acids. This CDR3 is CASSLFLAGGDGYTF. The DNA for the CDR3 is TGTGCCAGCAGCTTATTCCTCGCAGGGGGTGATGGCTACACCTTC.

The chain has TRBV9 and TRBJ2-3; 9 positions match TRBD1. Germline CDR1 is SGDLS and CDR2 is YYNGEE. Germline trimming cut 3 bases from V and 0 bases from J; bases unmatched to any gene: 5. This CDR3 contains 16 residues. In DNA, the CDR3 is TGTGCCAGCAGCGCAGGACAGGGGATGAGCACAGATACGCAGTATTTT. Amino acid sequence: CASSAGQGMSTDTQYF.

The chain combines TRBV25-1 with TRBJ1-2; TRBD1 aligns across 9 bases. V shed 10 bases and J 8 bases; nucleotides not matched to a gene: 8. Looked up from germline, CDR1 is MGHDK and CDR2 is SYGVNS. The CDR3 length is 12 residues. The CDR3 nucleotides are TGTGCCACCTTACAGGGGACAGGGGGCTACACCTTC. This translates into CATLQGTGGYTF.

This clone appeared a few times. The rearrangement links TRBV18 to TRBJ1-1; D is unclear. From germline, CDR1 is KGHSH and CDR2 LQKENI. The CDR3 runs to 13 residues. The V end lost 1 base, the J end lost 3 bases, and 6 bases lay between the germline ends. CDR3 amino acids: CASSPRADTEAFF. Here the CDR3 DNA reads TGTGCCAGCTCACCACGGGCTGACACTGAAGCTTTCTTT. The variable domain in full, with the rest retrieved from reference TRBV18 and TRBJ1-1, is NAGVMQNPRHLVRRRGQEARLRCSPMKGHSHVYWYRQLPEEGLKFMVYLQKENIIDESGMPKERFSAEFPKEGPSILRIQQVVRGDSAAYFCASSPRADTEAFFGQGTRLTVV.

The rearrangement joins TRBV7-2 to TRBJ2-3, with D uncertain. V lost 0 bases and J lost 4, with 14 bases in between. The CDR3 runs 16 residues. Germline V gives CDR1 SGHTA, CDR2 FQGNSA. The CDR3 region is CASSLAASPKADTQYF. The CDR3 nucleotides read TGTGCCAGCAGCTTAGCCGCCAGCCCCAAGGCAGATACGCAGTATTTT.

The V call is TRBV30, the J call TRBJ1-2; a possible D gene is TRBD1 (6 bases). The length of the CDR3 is 14 residues. V lost 0 bases and J lost 8, with 16 bases in between. Germline-derived CDR1 and CDR2 are GTSNPN and SVGIG (reference sequence). CDR3 nucleotide sequence: TGTGCCTGGAGTGTAGTAACGGGGGCTGGAGGCTACACCTTC. Translated: CAWSVVTGAGGYTF.

The gene calls are TRBV5-5 and TRBJ2-7; D possibly corresponds to TRBD1 (5 bases). Germline loops: CDR1 SGHKS, CDR2 YYEKEE (reference sequence). CDR3 length: 12 residues. With 0 bases removed from V and 4 bases from J, the gap between germline ends came to 5 bases. The DNA for the CDR3 is TGTGCCAGCAGCTTGGAGGGGTACGAGCAGTACTTC. Residues: CASSLEGYEQYF.

The rearrangement links TRBV7-9 to TRBJ1-2, with 8 bases fitting TRBD1. CDR1 and CDR2 (germline): SEHNR, FQNEAQ (reference sequence). J lost 2 bases, V lost 5 bases, and 10 bases had no gene match. The CDR3 spans 16 residues. This CDR3 is CASSPTPWTGNYGYTF. CDR3 sequence (DNA): TGTGCCAGCAGCCCTACCCCTTGGACAGGGAACTATGGCTACACCTTC. Looking up the rest from reference TRBV7-9 and TRBJ1-2 gives the full variable domain: DTGVSQNPRHKITKRGQNVTFRCDPISEHNRLYWYRQTLGQGPEFLTYFQNEAQLEKSRLLSDRFSAERPKGSFSTLEIQRTEQGDSAMYLCASSPTPWTGNYGYTFGSGTRLTVV.

The chain has TRBV4-1 and TRBJ2-7, with TRBD1 identical over 10 bases. Germline CDR1 reads MGHRA; CDR2 reads YSYEKL. The CDR3 is 15 residues long. The trim removed 3 bases at V and 6 bases at J, leaving 8 bases unmatched. CDR3 amino acids: CASSHPGTGVLEQYF. The DNA of the CDR3 is TGCGCCAGCAGCCACCCTGGGACAGGGGTCCTCGAGCAGTACTTC.

This sequence joins TRBV6-1 and TRBJ2-6; 7 bases match TRBD1. CDR3 length: 16 amino acids. Germline CDR1 and CDR2: MNHNS and SASEGT. With 1 base clipped from V and 4 bases from J, the junction kept 4 bases outside the gene matches. CDR3 amino acids: CASSEGQGPGANVLTF. The CDR3 nucleotides are TGTGCCAGCAGTGAAGGACAGGGCCCCGGGGCCAACGTCCTGACTTTC.

Only a few counts were recorded for this clone. The CDR3 is CASSEVGGESYGYTF. DNA for the CDR3: TGTGCCAGCAGTGAAGTGGGGGGCGAAAGCTATGGCTACACCTTC. The chain combines TRBV25-1 with TRBJ1-2; D may be TRBD1 (6 bases). Germline assignment: CDR1 MGHDK and CDR2 SYGVNS. This CDR3 is built from 15 residues. Trimming removed 2 bases at V and 4 bases at J, with 14 bases between.

This clone was picked up a small number of times. The gene calls are TRBV27 and TRBJ1-1, with 9 bases aligning to TRBD1. The CDR3 is 16 residues long. Losses at the gene ends were 0 bases for V and 4 bases for J; bases not matched to a gene: 6. Per germline, CDR1 MNHEY and CDR2 SMNVEV (reference sequence). The DNA of the CDR3 is TGTGCCAGCAGTTTATCCGGGACAGGGAAAGGCACTGAAGCTTTCTTT. Its protein is CASSLSGTGKGTEAFF.

The table lists this clone with a count of one. V gene TRBV5-1 combines with J gene TRBJ1-1; D ambiguous. Deletions cut 4 bases from V and 1 base from J, with 8 bases between. This CDR3 region has 13 residues. The V gene's germline CDR1 is SGHRS and CDR2 YFSETQ. The CDR3 sequence is CASSRAENTEAFF. The CDR3 DNA sequence: TGCGCCAGCAGCCGGGCGGAGAACACTGAAGCTTTCTTT.

V gene TRBV5-6 combines with J gene TRBJ2-7; D is ambiguous. The CDR3 runs 12 residues. Germline loops: CDR1 SGHDT, CDR2 YYEEEE. The V end was cut by 0 bases, the J end by 6 bases, with 7 bases between. CDR3 loop: CASSLASREQYF. DNA for the CDR3: TGTGCCAGCAGCTTGGCTAGTCGCGAGCAGTACTTC.

This clone turned up a few times. The chain has TRBV2 and TRBJ1-1; D gene unclear. V was shortened by 6 bases and J by 5 bases, with 19 bases between the two germline ends. The CDR3 totals 15 residues. The germline V gene encodes CDR1 SNHLY and CDR2 FYNNEI. CDR3 nucleotides: TGTGCCAGCAGAGGACGCGACCTCCCGGGTACTGAAGCTTTCTTT. Protein: CASRGRDLPGTEAFF. Full variable domain (remainder filled in from reference TRBV2 and TRBJ1-1): EPEVTQTPSHQVTQMGQEVILRCVPISNHLYFYWYRQILGQKVEFLVSFYNNEISEKSEIFDDQFSVERPDGSNFTLKIRSTKLEDSAMYFCASRGRDLPGTEAFFGQGTRLTVV.

The chain recombines TRBV5-4 with TRBJ2-3; 10 bases line up with TRBD2. Germline assignment: CDR1 SGHNT and CDR2 YYREEE (reference sequence). V shed 2 bases and J 4 bases; nucleotides not matched to a gene: 4. The CDR3 is 15 amino acids. The CDR3 bases are TGTGCCAGCAGCTTAACTAGCGGGGAGGCAGATACGCAGTATTTT. Its translation is CASSLTSGEADTQYF.

This clone was observed a few times. The chain is built from TRBV5-6 and TRBJ1-5; no definite D call. Germline V gene lookup returns CDR1 SGHDT and CDR2 YYEEEE. The V gene lost 5 bases and the J gene lost 7 bases, with 13 bases spanning the gap. The CDR3 consists of 13 residues. The CDR3 sequence is CASSPGWGQPQHF. The CDR3 DNA is TGTGCCAGCAGTCCGGGGTGGGGACAGCCCCAGCATTTT.

J is TRBJ2-7 and V is TRBV23-1, with D uncertain. TRBV23-1 is identified as an open reading frame with a role that is uncertain. Trimming cost V 1 base and J 2 bases, with 9 bases left between them. This CDR3 has 14 residues. CDR3 sequence: CASSQLVNPYEQYF. CDR3 bases: TGCGCCAGCAGTCAATTAGTGAACCCCTACGAGCAGTACTTC.

The chain has TRBV28 and TRBJ1-5; the D gene is possibly TRBD1 (6 bases). The CDR3 has 13 residues. V lost 7 bases, J lost 4 bases, and 11 bases lay in between. Germline V gene lookup returns CDR1 MDHEN and CDR2 SYDVKM. In DNA, the CDR3 is TGTGCCAGCAACGACAGGTCTAATCAGCCCCAGCATTTT. Protein: CASNDRSNQPQHF.

A few counts support this clone. Other DNA sequences from this sample encode an identical CDR3 as well. The V and J genes are TRBV27 and TRBJ2-5; possibly TRBD1 for D (7 bases). From germline, CDR1 is MNHEY and CDR2 SMNVEV (reference sequence). This CDR3 comprises 14 residues. The V end lost 5 bases, the J end lost 2 bases, and 12 bases lay between the germline ends. The CDR3 protein is CASSQQGRQETQYF. CDR3 nucleotide sequence: TGTGCCAGCAGTCAACAGGGGAGGCAAGAGACCCAGTACTTC.

The CDR3 bases are TGTGCCAGCAGTGAGCTGGGACTCAGCTCCTATAATTCACCCCTCCACTTT. Amino acid sequence: CASSELGLSSYNSPLHF. V is TRBV25-1 and J is TRBJ1-6; D perhaps matches TRBD1 (5 bases). CDR1 and CDR2 (germline): MGHDK, SYGVNS. This CDR3 is 17 amino acids long. Trimming shortened V by 3 bases and J by 0 bases, and 12 bases separated the two germline ends.

This chain links TRBV2 with TRBJ1-5; tentative D call: TRBD1 (6 bases). Germline lookup yields CDR1 SNHLY and CDR2 FYNNEI. The ends were cut back, 10 bases at V and 6 bases at J, with 22 bases in the middle. The CDR3 spans 15 residues. This CDR3 is CATQGSRGVGQPQHF. The CDR3 nucleotides read TGTGCCACCCAAGGCAGCAGGGGAGTAGGTCAGCCCCAGCATTTT.

The CDR3 sequence: CASGGGSETQYF. Written as DNA, the CDR3 is TGTGCCAGCGGTGGCGGGTCAGAGACCCAGTACTTC. The J gene is TRBJ2-5, the V gene TRBV7-9; D perhaps matches TRBD2 (5 bases). CDR3 length: 12 residues. Trimming left V 8 bases short and J 4 bases short, with 11 bases between. The germline V gene encodes CDR1 SEHNR and CDR2 FQNEAQ (reference sequence). Drawing the rest from reference TRBV7-9 and TRBJ2-5, the complete variable domain is DTGVSQNPRHKITKRGQNVTFRCDPISEHNRLYWYRQTLGQGPEFLTYFQNEAQLEKSRLLSDRFSAERPKGSFSTLEIQRTEQGDSAMYLCASGGGSETQYFGPGTRLLVL.

The genes are TRBV10-3 and TRBJ1-2; D gene uncertain. The V gene lost 6 bases and the J gene lost 2 bases, with 10 bases spanning the gap. CDR3 length equals 13 residues. Germline V gives CDR1 ENHRY, CDR2 SYGVKD. CDR3 sequence: CAIRGGSNYGYTF. The DNA of the CDR3 is TGTGCCATCAGAGGAGGATCAAACTATGGCTACACCTTC.

This clone appeared a single time. The chain joins TRBV13 to TRBJ2-5; a weak D match, TRBD2 (7 bases). The end of the DNA fits TRBJ2-7 better, so the J call may be wrong. The CDR3 has 15 amino acids. The germline V gene encodes CDR1 PRHDT and CDR2 FYEKMQ (reference sequence). The CDR3 DNA reads as TGTGCCAGCAGCTCCAAGGGGGGGTTAACCTACGAGCAGTACTTC. As protein: CASSSKGGLTYEQYF.